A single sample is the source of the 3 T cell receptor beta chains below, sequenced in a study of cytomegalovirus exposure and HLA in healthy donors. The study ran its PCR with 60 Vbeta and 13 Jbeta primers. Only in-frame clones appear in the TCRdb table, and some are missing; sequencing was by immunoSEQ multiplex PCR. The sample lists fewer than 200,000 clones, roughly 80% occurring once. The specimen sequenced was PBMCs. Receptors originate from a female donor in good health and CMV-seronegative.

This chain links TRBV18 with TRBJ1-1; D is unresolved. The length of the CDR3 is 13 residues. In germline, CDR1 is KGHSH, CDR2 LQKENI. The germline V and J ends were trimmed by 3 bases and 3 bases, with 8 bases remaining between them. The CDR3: CASSPGSHTEAFF. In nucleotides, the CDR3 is TGTGCCAGCTCACCGGGCAGCCACACTGAAGCTTTCTTT.

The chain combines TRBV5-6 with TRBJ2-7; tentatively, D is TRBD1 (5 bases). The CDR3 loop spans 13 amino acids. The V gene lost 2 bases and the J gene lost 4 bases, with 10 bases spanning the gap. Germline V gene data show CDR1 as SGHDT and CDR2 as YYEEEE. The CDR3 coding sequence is TGTGCCAGCAGCTTTGGCAGGGCTTACGAGCAGTACTTC. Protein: CASSFGRAYEQYF.

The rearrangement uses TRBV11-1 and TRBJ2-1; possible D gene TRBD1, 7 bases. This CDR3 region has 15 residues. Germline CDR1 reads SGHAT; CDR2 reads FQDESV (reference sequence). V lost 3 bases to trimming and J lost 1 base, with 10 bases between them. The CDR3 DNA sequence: TGTGCCAGCAGCTTCCAGGGGGGATCCTACAATGAGCAGTTCTTC. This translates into CASSFQGGSYNEQFF.